The 20 T cell receptor beta chains reported below all come from one sample, sequenced in a study of cytomegalovirus exposure and HLA in healthy donors. PCR was performed using 60 Vbeta and 13 Jbeta primers. The assay was immunoSEQ multiplex PCR, and TCRdb's table has in-frame clones only and misses some. The sample yields about 100,000 clones, roughly 76% seen once. Sequencing was carried out using PBMCs. The source is a man between 40 and 49 years old in good health and CMV-seronegative.

The gene calls are TRBV13 and TRBJ1-4; 8 bases map to TRBD1. Trimming at V came to 2 bases and at J to 8 bases, leaving 4 bases not matched to a gene. The CDR3 sequence is 14 residues long. Looked up from germline, CDR1 is PRHDT and CDR2 is FYEKMQ (reference sequence). Here the CDR3 DNA reads TGTGCCAGCAGCTTACGACAGGGGAGGGAAAAACTGTTTTTT. This translates into CASSLRQGREKLFF.

The chain links TRBV5-1 to TRBJ1-2, with 8 bases matching TRBD1. The CDR3 runs to 12 residues. Germline V gene data show CDR1 as SGHRS and CDR2 as YFSETQ. With 1 base clipped from V and 9 bases from J, the junction kept 2 bases outside the gene matches. For the CDR3, the DNA is TGCGCCAGCAGCTTGCAGGGGGCGAGCTACACCTTC. Protein product: CASSLQGASYTF.

This sequence joins TRBV7-2 and TRBJ2-3, with TRBD1 matching over 9 bases. Germline CDR1 reads SGHTA; CDR2 reads FQGNSA. Trimming cost V 5 bases and J 2 bases; bases outside gene matches: 5. The CDR3 has 15 amino acids. CDR3 in amino acids: CASSRQGGYTDTQYF. The CDR3 coding sequence is TGTGCCAGCAGCCGACAGGGGGGCTACACAGATACGCAGTATTTT.

This clone was detected only a few times. The gene calls are TRBV13 and TRBJ1-4, with D maybe TRBD1 (5 bases). Deletions cut 5 bases from V and 10 bases from J, with 17 bases between. In germline, CDR1 is PRHDT, CDR2 FYEKMQ (reference sequence). There are 14 residues in the CDR3. The CDR3 region is CASSHRGGVGKLFF. CDR3 bases: TGTGCCAGCAGCCACCGCGGGGGGGTCGGAAAACTGTTTTTT.

Concerning this clone itself: At one boundary the junction diverges from the germline segment, which might be a read error. V usage is TRBV7-9 and J usage is TRBJ2-5, with D possibly matching TRBD1 (6 bases). This CDR3 has 14 amino acids. The germline V gene has CDR1 SEHNR and CDR2 FQNEAQ (reference sequence). CDR3 loop: CSSSLGQYQETQYF. For the CDR3, the DNA is TGTTCCAGCAGCTTAGGACAGTACCAAGAGACCCAGTACTTC. Drawing the rest from reference TRBV7-9 and TRBJ2-5, the complete variable domain is DTGVSQNPRHKITKRGQNVTFRCDPISEHNRLYWYRQTLGQGPEFLTYFQNEAQLEKSRLLSDRFSAERPKGSFSTLEIQRTEQGDSAMYLCSSSLGQYQETQYFGPGTRLLVL.

J is TRBJ1-1 and V is TRBV12-5; 9 bases map to TRBD1. Germline V lookup: CDR1 LGHNT, CDR2 FRNRAP. With 6 bases clipped from V and 4 bases from J, the junction kept 9 bases outside the gene matches. This CDR3 is 15 amino acids long. CDR3 protein: CASGPGQGWGTEAFF. In DNA form, the CDR3 reads TGTGCTAGTGGCCCGGGACAGGGTTGGGGCACTGAAGCTTTCTTT.

This CDR3 reads CASTLTGNSGANVLTF. The CDR3 DNA reads as TGTGCCAGCACCCTGACAGGGAACTCTGGGGCCAACGTCCTGACTTTC. The rearrangement joins TRBV5-4 to TRBJ2-6; 7 bases map to TRBD1. V was clipped by 6 bases and J by 0 bases; unmatched bases: 6. Germline loops: CDR1 SGHNT, CDR2 YYREEE (reference sequence). The CDR3 is 16 residues long.

The V and J genes are TRBV2 and TRBJ1-2; TRBD1 is a possible D gene (5 bases). Germline lookup yields CDR1 SNHLY and CDR2 FYNNEI. The CDR3 has 13 residues. Trimming took off 4 bases at V and 2 bases at J, with 8 bases between the two ends. CDR3 coding DNA: TGTGCCAGCAGTGGGACATTGAACTATGGCTACACCTTC. Its translation: CASSGTLNYGYTF. Looking up the rest from reference TRBV2 and TRBJ1-2 gives the full variable domain: EPEVTQTPSHQVTQMGQEVILRCVPISNHLYFYWYRQILGQKVEFLVSFYNNEISEKSEIFDDQFSVERPDGSNFTLKIRSTKLEDSAMYFCASSGTLNYGYTFGSGTRLTVV.

This chain uses TRBV7-6 with TRBJ2-7; D perhaps matches TRBD1 (5 bases). This CDR3 region has 13 residues. The germline V and J ends were trimmed by 2 bases and 6 bases, with 11 bases remaining between them. Germline CDR1 is SGHVS and CDR2 is FNYEAQ. The CDR3 region has the DNA TGTGCCAGCAGCTTATTCCCAGGGTCCGAGCAGTACGTC. Amino acid sequence: CASSLFPGSEQYV.

The chain carries TRBV5-1 and TRBJ1-1, with D perhaps matching TRBD1 (6 bases). Germline V gene lookup returns CDR1 SGHRS and CDR2 YFSETQ. V lost 7 bases and J 4 bases, leaving 14 bases between the germline ends. The CDR3 contains 13 residues. The CDR3 is CASATGGRTEAFF. CDR3 sequence (DNA): TGCGCCAGCGCCACGGGGGGGCGCACTGAAGCTTTCTTT.

J is TRBJ2-1 and V is TRBV27, with TRBD1 matching over 7 bases. The CDR3 runs to 14 residues. V dropped 2 bases and J dropped 4; count of bases not matched to a gene: 2. CDR1 and CDR2 (germline): MNHEY, SMNVEV (reference sequence). This CDR3 reads CASSLRGQYNEQFF. CDR3 nucleotide sequence: TGTGCCAGCAGTTTAAGGGGACAGTACAATGAGCAGTTCTTC.

The CDR3 loop is CASSELGGIGKNIQYF. In DNA form, the CDR3 reads TGTGCCAGCAGTGAATTGGGGGGGATAGGCAAAAACATTCAGTACTTC. The genes are TRBV6-1 and TRBJ2-4; 7 bases map to TRBD2. The germline CDR1 and CDR2 sequences are MNHNS and SASEGT. J lost 3 bases, V lost 2 bases, and 7 bases had no gene match. This CDR3 is built from 16 residues.

This clone was counted only a few times. The rearrangement joins TRBV30 to TRBJ2-5, with a tentative D call TRBD2 (7 bases). This CDR3 region has 15 residues. Trimming stripped 3 bases from V and 5 bases from J, with 19 bases between. Germline CDR1 and CDR2: GTSNPN and SVGIG (reference sequence). CDR3 region: CAWSLSGGGGETQYF. The CDR3 DNA follows: TGTGCCTGGAGCCTCTCGGGCGGGGGCGGGGAGACCCAGTACTTC.

This clone appeared a few times. The chain joins TRBV2 to TRBJ2-3; D gene unclear. The CDR3 has 14 amino acids. The V and J ends lost 8 bases and 0 bases respectively, with 12 bases between them. Germline lookup yields CDR1 SNHLY and CDR2 FYNNEI. The CDR3 DNA sequence: TGTGCCAGCGCAAGAACCCTAAGCACAGATACGCAGTATTTT. Translated, it gives CASARTLSTDTQYF.

The chain links TRBV27 to TRBJ2-7, with 10 bases lining up with TRBD1. V gave up 3 bases and J gave up 3 bases; unmatched junction bases: 14. CDR1 MNHEY and CDR2 SMNVEV come from the germline V gene (reference sequence). The CDR3 has 18 residues. The CDR3 spells CASSFRTGGDLLIYEQYV. CDR3 DNA: TGTGCCAGCAGTTTCCGGACAGGGGGTGATCTATTGATCTACGAGCAGTACGTC.

The chain employs TRBV30 and TRBJ1-1; 7 bases line up with TRBD1. The germline CDR1 and CDR2 sequences are GTSNPN and SVGIG (reference sequence). The CDR3 covers 12 residues. The J segment lost 6 bases and the V segment lost 7 bases, leaving 8 bases of the junction unmatched. The CDR3 spells CASRQGQSEAFF. CDR3 DNA: TGTGCCTCCCGACAGGGACAATCTGAAGCTTTCTTT. The full variable domain, in which reference TRBV30 and TRBJ1-1 provide the parts outside the CDR3, is SQTIHQWPATLVQPVGSPLSLECTVEGTSNPNLYWYRQAAGRGLQLLFYSVGIGQISSEVPQNLSASRPQDRQFILSSKKLLLSDSGFYLCASRQGQSEAFFGQGTRLTVV.

There are a few counts of this clone. The rearrangement uses TRBV19 and TRBJ1-2, with 10 bases aligning to TRBD1. Germline assignment: CDR1 LNHDA and CDR2 SQIVND (reference sequence). The V gene end was trimmed by 9 bases and the J gene end by 5 bases; junction bases not matched to a gene: 9. The CDR3 is 14 amino acids. The CDR3 here is CASFFGQGGYGYTF. Written as DNA, the CDR3 is TGTGCCAGCTTTTTCGGACAGGGGGGGTATGGCTACACCTTC.

The chain has TRBV5-4 and TRBJ2-1, with 8 bases that match TRBD1. The V and J ends lost 3 bases and 2 bases, in that order; junction bases with no gene match: 4. Germline-derived CDR1 and CDR2 are SGHNT and YYREEE (reference sequence). The CDR3 runs to 15 residues. CDR3 sequence: CASSSGQGPYNEQFF. The CDR3 coding sequence is TGTGCCAGCAGCTCCGGACAGGGTCCCTACAATGAGCAGTTCTTC.

The chain combines TRBV19 with TRBJ1-4, with 9 bases that match TRBD1. With 5 bases clipped from V and 5 bases from J, the junction kept 6 bases outside the gene matches. This CDR3 spans 15 amino acids. The germline V gene encodes CDR1 LNHDA and CDR2 SQIVND (reference sequence). CDR3 sequence (DNA): TGTGCCAGTAGTGACGTTGGGACAGGGAATGAAAAACTGTTTTTT. This gives the protein CASSDVGTGNEKLFF.

CDR3 in DNA: TGTGCCAGCAGTTACAGGATCGGGGATACGCAGTATTTT. Translated, it gives CASSYRIGDTQYF. This chain uses TRBV6-4 with TRBJ2-3, with D possibly matching TRBD1 (5 bases). Germline lookup yields CDR1 MRHNA and CDR2 SNTAGT. Trimming pared 5 bases from V and 6 bases from J, leaving 12 bases between. This CDR3 is built from 13 residues.